The 24 T cell receptor beta chains in this list originate from one sample, sequenced in a study of blood T cell repertoires in COVID-19. The table came from immunoSEQ multiplex PCR; TCRdb's copy has only in-frame clones and leaves some out. The data contain 200,000 or so clones, less than 90% of them singletons. Sequencing was performed on PBMCs or T cells enriched from blood (not recorded which). The source is a woman aged 25 to 39 who had recovered from COVID-19.

The chain employs TRBV5-1 and TRBJ2-6; TRBD2 matches 8 bases. J lost 0 bases, V lost 1 base, and 3 bases had no gene match. The germline CDR1 and CDR2 sequences are SGHRS and YFSETQ. The CDR3 runs to 17 residues. CDR3 protein: CASSLTSGSSGANVLTF. The DNA of the CDR3 is TGCGCCAGCAGCTTGACTAGCGGCAGCTCTGGGGCCAACGTCCTGACTTTC.

The gene calls are TRBV7-2 and TRBJ2-7; D unclear. The CDR3 has 11 amino acids. Looked up from germline, CDR1 is SGHTA and CDR2 is FQGNSA. V lost 5 bases and J 6 bases, leaving 8 bases between the germline ends. Written as DNA, the CDR3 is TGTGCCAGCAGCCAGCAGCGCGAGCAGTACTTC. It translates to CASSQQREQYF.

V gene TRBV5-1 combines with J gene TRBJ1-6, with TRBD1 matching 12 bases. The CDR3 spans 16 residues. Germline values: CDR1 SGHRS, CDR2 YFSETQ. V shed 4 bases and J 6 bases; nucleotides not matched to a gene: 5. CDR3 sequence: CASSAGQGAGNSPLHF. DNA of the CDR3: TGCGCCAGCAGCGCGGGACAGGGGGCCGGTAATTCACCCCTCCACTTT.

This chain joins TRBV27 and TRBJ2-1; no clear D. Germline V gene lookup returns CDR1 MNHEY and CDR2 SMNVEV (reference sequence). This CDR3 is built from 14 residues. V was trimmed by 5 bases and J by 6 bases, leaving 14 bases between them. CDR3 coding DNA: TGTGCCAGCAGTGACTTGTCATTCCGCAATGAGCAGTTCTTC. Translated: CASSDLSFRNEQFF.

The chain is built from TRBV24-1 and TRBJ2-7; TRBD1 aligns across 8 bases. Looked up from germline, CDR1 is KGHDR and CDR2 is SFDVKD. CDR3 length: 13 residues. The V segment lost 7 bases and the J segment 3 bases; nucleotides outside the gene matches: 4. The chain's CDR3 is CATSRGTGYEQYF. The CDR3 coding sequence is TGTGCCACCAGCCGTGGGACAGGCTACGAGCAGTACTTC.

This chain joins TRBV9 and TRBJ2-3; 9 bases agree with TRBD1. From germline, CDR1 is SGDLS and CDR2 YYNGEE. J lost 2 bases, V lost 0 bases, and 13 bases had no gene match. CDR3 length: 19 residues. As DNA, the CDR3 is TGTGCCAGCAGCGTAGACGCCGGACAGGGGAACACCTTCACAGATACGCAGTATTTT. Translated: CASSVDAGQGNTFTDTQYF.

V and J are TRBV10-3 and TRBJ1-3, with D perhaps TRBD1 (5 bases). Trimming shortened V by 9 bases and J by 4 bases, and 13 bases separated the two germline ends. Germline V lookup: CDR1 ENHRY, CDR2 SYGVKD. CDR3 length: 13 amino acids. CDR3 nucleotides: TGTGCCATGCTCGTTCAGGGAGGAAACACCATATATTTT. As protein: CAMLVQGGNTIYF.

This clone was seen a handful of times. CDR3 nucleotides: TGTGCCAGCAGCTTGGCCCAGGGGGCCGGTGGCTACACCTTC. Its translation: CASSLAQGAGGYTF. V usage is TRBV5-5 and J usage is TRBJ1-2; TRBD1 aligns across 8 bases. The trim removed 0 bases at V and 7 bases at J, leaving 5 bases unmatched. The CDR3 length is 14 residues. In germline, CDR1 is SGHKS, CDR2 YYEKEE (reference sequence).

This clone has just one count. The chain links TRBV24-1 to TRBJ2-2, with TRBD2 matching 7 bases. Germline CDR1 and CDR2: KGHDR and SFDVKD. J was trimmed by 5 bases and V by 2 bases; bases with no gene match: 1. The length of the CDR3 is 14 residues. CDR3 in DNA: TGTGCCACCAGTGATTGGGGGGGTACCGGGGAGCTGTTTTTT. It yields the protein CATSDWGGTGELFF.

The chain's CDR3 is CASSLEAREGYTF. DNA of the CDR3: TGTGCCAGCAGCCTCGAGGCCAGGGAAGGCTACACCTTC. The gene calls are TRBV12-3 or TRBV12-4 and TRBJ1-2, with D perhaps TRBD1 (5 bases). CDR3 length equals 13 residues. Trimming removed 6 bases at V and 8 bases at J, with 16 bases between.

V usage is TRBV6-1 and J usage is TRBJ1-4; TRBD1 is a possible D gene (6 bases). The germline gives CDR1 MNHNS, CDR2 SASEGT. V lost 2 bases, J lost 2 bases, and 15 bases lay in between. The CDR3 is made up of 17 amino acids. This CDR3 is CASSESPGGATNEKLFF. CDR3 nucleotides: TGTGCCAGCAGTGAATCCCCCGGGGGGGCGACTAATGAAAAACTGTTTTTT.

The rearrangement uses TRBV28 and TRBJ1-5; 7 bases fit TRBD1. The CDR3 loop spans 16 amino acids. Trimming took 8 bases from V and 6 from J; bases not matched to a gene: 16. Germline V gene data show CDR1 as MDHEN and CDR2 as SYDVKM. Here the CDR3 DNA reads TGTGCCAGCCCGCCATCCGGACAGGCGGTATCTCAGCCCCAGCATTTT. Residues: CASPPSGQAVSQPQHF.

V gene TRBV5-1 combines with J gene TRBJ1-6; 8 bases agree with TRBD1. Looked up from germline, CDR1 is SGHRS and CDR2 is YFSETQ. Trimming removed 4 bases from V and 8 bases from J; junction bases left unmatched: 5. The CDR3 has 14 amino acids. The CDR3 is CASSPGQGDSPLHF. The CDR3 DNA sequence: TGCGCCAGCAGCCCTGGACAGGGTGATTCACCCCTCCACTTT.

V and J are TRBV29-1 and TRBJ1-1, with a tentative D call TRBD1 (5 bases). The germline CDR1 and CDR2 sequences are SQVTM and ANQGSEA. This CDR3 is 15 amino acids long. Trimming pared 6 bases from V and 0 bases from J, leaving 17 bases between. The CDR3 sequence is CSVGGRRGMNTEAFF. CDR3 DNA: TGCAGCGTCGGGGGTCGACGAGGAATGAACACTGAAGCTTTCTTT.

The chain uses TRBV19 and TRBJ2-7; D remains unclear. Germline lookup yields CDR1 LNHDA and CDR2 SQIVND (reference sequence). Trimming cost V 1 base and J 4 bases, with 8 bases left between them. The CDR3 is made up of 13 amino acids. CDR3 loop: CASSIGPSYEQYF. The CDR3 coding sequence is TGTGCCAGTAGTATAGGGCCTTCTTACGAGCAGTACTTC.

This rearrangement joins TRBV19 to TRBJ2-7; perhaps TRBD1 as D (6 bases). The CDR3 covers 13 residues. Germline lookup yields CDR1 LNHDA and CDR2 SQIVND (reference sequence). V lost 4 bases, J lost 6 bases, and 13 bases lay in between. The CDR3 reads CASSTQGFGEQYF. CDR3 nucleotides: TGTGCCAGTAGTACTCAGGGGTTTGGCGAGCAGTACTTC.

The chain is built from TRBV5-8 and TRBJ1-6, with D possibly being TRBD1 (5 bases). Trimming took off 4 bases at V and 10 bases at J, with 24 bases between the two ends. CDR3 length equals 17 residues. In germline, CDR1 is SGHTS, CDR2 YDEGEE. CDR3 nucleotides: TGTGCCAGCAGCCTGGGAGTAGGTTGGCAGGGAAACTCACCCCTCCACTTT. Residues: CASSLGVGWQGNSPLHF.

This chain joins TRBV5-1 and TRBJ2-5, with D possibly TRBD1 on 6 matching bases. Per germline, CDR1 SGHRS and CDR2 YFSETQ. The CDR3 is 16 residues long. V lost 5 bases and J 1 base, leaving 18 bases between the germline ends. This chain's CDR3 is CASSSFQGTFQETQYF. The DNA of the CDR3 is TGCGCCAGCAGTTCTTTTCAGGGGACGTTCCAAGAGACCCAGTACTTC.

V usage is TRBV7-2 and J usage is TRBJ2-2, with 7 bases lining up with TRBD1. The V and J ends lost 1 base and 3 bases, in that order; junction bases with no gene match: 5. The CDR3 has 16 residues. Germline CDR1 is SGHTA and CDR2 is FQGNSA. In DNA, the CDR3 is TGTGCCAGCAGCTTAGATGGACAGGCTGACACCGGGGAGCTGTTTTTT. It translates to CASSLDGQADTGELFF.

The chain is built from TRBV19 and TRBJ2-1; D gene ambiguous. This CDR3 region has 14 residues. Trimming stripped 1 base from V and 10 bases from J, with 14 bases between. Germline values: CDR1 LNHDA, CDR2 SQIVND (reference sequence). The CDR3 is CASSIGASLREQFF. The CDR3 DNA is TGTGCCAGTAGTATAGGGGCCAGTCTAAGAGAGCAGTTCTTC. Variable domain in full (rest from reference TRBV19 and TRBJ2-1): DGGITQSPKYLFRKEGQNVTLSCEQNLNHDAMYWYRQDPGQGLRLIYYSQIVNDFQKGDIAEGYSVSREKKESFPLTVTSAQKNPTAFYLCASSIGASLREQFFGPGTRLTVL.

The chain combines TRBV27 with TRBJ2-1, with D possibly TRBD1 on 8 matching bases. V lost 7 bases and J lost 7, with 11 bases in between. The CDR3 totals 12 residues. Germline lookup yields CDR1 MNHEY and CDR2 SMNVEV (reference sequence). The CDR3 here is CASKQGGNEQFF. CDR3 coding DNA: TGTGCCAGCAAACAGGGGGGGAATGAGCAGTTCTTC.

This clone turned up a few times. The chain combines TRBV5-1 with TRBJ1-2; 7 bases agree with TRBD1. V trimming: 3 bases; J trimming: 8 bases; junction bases outside the gene matches: 4. The CDR3 has 12 residues. Germline lookup yields CDR1 SGHRS and CDR2 YFSETQ. CDR3 sequence (DNA): TGCGCCAGCAGCTGGGACAGTTCCGGCTACACCTTC. Translated, it gives CASSWDSSGYTF.

The chain combines TRBV5-1 with TRBJ2-4; 10 nucleotides align to TRBD1. This CDR3 has 16 residues. V shed 0 bases and J 2 bases; nucleotides not matched to a gene: 2. The V gene's germline CDR1 is SGHRS and CDR2 YFSETQ. CDR3 in amino acids: CASSLGQGAPKNIQYF. The CDR3 DNA follows: TGCGCCAGCAGCTTGGGACAGGGGGCTCCCAAAAACATTCAGTACTTC.

The genes are TRBV5-1 and TRBJ1-1; 7 nucleotides match TRBD1. CDR1 and CDR2 (germline): SGHRS, YFSETQ. J gave up 5 bases and V 3 bases, and 4 bases lay outside the gene matches. The CDR3 sequence is 13 residues long. CDR3 sequence (DNA): TGCGCCAGCAGCTCCCAGGGGGGTACTGAAGCTTTCTTT. This translates into CASSSQGGTEAFF.